This T cell receptor beta chain was sequenced in a study of radiation and T cells in renal cell carcinoma. Method: immunoSEQ multiplex PCR; TCRdb's copy keeps in-frame clones and lacks some. This sample carries 120,000 to 150,000 clones, about 86% of them seen once, and the ten largest clones take around 17%. The time point was: blood 4 weeks post-SBRT, at nephrectomy. Treatment here: 15 Gy SBRT to primary tumor, nephrectomy 4 weeks later. Nephrectomy followed 15 Gy stereotactic body radiation by 4 weeks. The CDR3 loop spans 16 amino acids. Trimming left V 4 bases short and J 3 bases short, with 19 bases between. Germline V lookup: CDR1 SGHRS, CDR2 YFSETQ.

The sample in question was blood, obtained from a patient whose treatment included radiotherapy and nephrectomy. The clonotype was recovered from a woman in her 50s with renal cell carcinoma. This chain uses TRBV5-1 with TRBJ1-1, with D maybe TRBD1 (6 bases). In nucleotides, the CDR3 is TGCGCCAGCAGCCCGGGGGCCACCGTACGGGACACTGAAGCTTTCTTT. This translates into CASSPGATVRDTEAFF.